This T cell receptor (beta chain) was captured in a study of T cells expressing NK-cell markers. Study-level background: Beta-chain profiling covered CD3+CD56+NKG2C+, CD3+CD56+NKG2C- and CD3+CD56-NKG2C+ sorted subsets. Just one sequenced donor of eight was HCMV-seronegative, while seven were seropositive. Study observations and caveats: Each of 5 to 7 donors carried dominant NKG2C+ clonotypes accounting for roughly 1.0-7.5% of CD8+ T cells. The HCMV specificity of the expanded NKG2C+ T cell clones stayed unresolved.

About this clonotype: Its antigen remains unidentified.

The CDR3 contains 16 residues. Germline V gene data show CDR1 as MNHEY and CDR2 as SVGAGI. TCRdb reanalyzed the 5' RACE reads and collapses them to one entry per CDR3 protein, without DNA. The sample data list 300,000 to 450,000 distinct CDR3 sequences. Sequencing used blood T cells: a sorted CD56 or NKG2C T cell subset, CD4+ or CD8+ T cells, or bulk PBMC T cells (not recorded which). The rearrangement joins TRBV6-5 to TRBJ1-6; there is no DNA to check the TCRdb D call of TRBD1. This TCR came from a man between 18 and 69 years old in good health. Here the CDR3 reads CASSYSTVRANSPLHF.